This T cell receptor beta chain comes out of a study of blood T cell repertoires in COVID-19 (dated by TCRdb to 2020 to 2021). For context, the study as a whole: The collaborator samples originated in the United States, Italy and Spain and spanned the acute and convalescent phases of COVID-19. The material from the prospective study consisted of cDNA or gDNA derived from T cells, B-cell-depleted T cells, or PBMCs. Deeply sampled blood TCRbeta repertoires from subjects exposed to, actively infected with, or recovered from COVID-19 were included in the dataset. The repertoires were released in a freely available public database intended as a resource for research on the immune response to SARS-CoV-2. Samples were obtained from the ongoing ImmuneRACE study (first 160 participants) and from over a thousand subjects provided by 6 global collaborators. A de-identified subject ID, COVID-19 status, age in years and sex were almost always included in the sample metadata. Where available, HLA class I and class II types were taken from metadata supplied by the sample provider and were not determined by assay-based typing.

TCRbeta CDR3 regions were amplified from genomic DNA using the immunoSEQ Assay, a bias-controlled multiplex PCR. Per the source publication's procedure: Within the assay, amplification of reference gene primers was used to estimate how many nucleated cells each sample contained. To quantify the absolute abundance of each unique TCRbeta CDR3 rearrangement, sequence reads were collapsed and filtered. For each sample, productive Simpson clonality was calculated as the square root of Simpson's diversity index over productive rearrangements. As stored in TCRdb, this immuneACCESS dataset retains in-frame rearrangements with V and J assigned. A fraction of the clones does not appear; measured against another copy, unresolved V genes explain less than half of the discrepancy, and the remainder lacks a known reason. The V and J calls and the clone size are those of that table, but D and trimming were determined from the DNA. This sample is represented by under 300,000 clones; approximately 80% of them were singletons. Around 2.4% of the sample rests with the top ten.

With respect to this clone: Its antigen is unknown. Nothing much larger sits one base from this clone, and base qualities are not available.

CDR1 is given as ENHRY and CDR2 as SYGVKD, both from the germline V gene. The trim is 8 bases for V and 7 bases for J, with a gap of 4 bases between the germline ends. The cysteine opens and the phenylalanine closes a CDR3 of 9 amino acids. The DNA shown is the 27-base CDR3, in frame from base 1. Broad study findings and their caveats: The amount of clinical and demographic metadata varied by source and participant and was provided uncurated.

Another Seattle source contributed samples from volunteer blood donors who had recovered from COVID-19. The collaborating institutions used their own protocols to collect whole blood in K2EDTA tubes. For TCRbeta analysis, collaborators shipped samples as frozen whole blood, isolated PBMCs, or DNA extracted from either of those sample types. The sample consisted of peripheral blood. This TCR came from a man aged 35-49 years who had recovered from COVID-19. The chain joins TRBV10-3 to TRBJ2-3; no D gene is confidently identified. The CDR3 region: CAISYTQYF. The nucleotides read TGTGCCATCTCCTATACGCAGTATTTT.